This T cell receptor beta chain was obtained from a study of control samples from healthy donors and cancer patients. The protocol was immunoSEQ multiplex PCR, while the TCRdb copy is restricted to in-frame clones and leaves out a portion. The sample comprises 71,000 or so clones, roughly 90% of which are singletons, and under 20% rests with the top ten. Germline V gene sequence: CDR1 MNHEY, CDR2 SVGAGI. The CDR3 length is 15 residues. V gave up 0 bases and J gave up 6 bases; unmatched junction bases: 4. Sequenced: PBMCs. The sequence came from a man between 60 and 75 years old with lung cancer. V and J are TRBV6-5 and TRBJ2-5; TRBD1 aligns across 10 bases. The CDR3 bases are TGTGCCAGCAGTTACTCGGGACAGGGGTTGAAGACCCAGTACTTC. Its protein product is CASSYSGQGLKTQYF.